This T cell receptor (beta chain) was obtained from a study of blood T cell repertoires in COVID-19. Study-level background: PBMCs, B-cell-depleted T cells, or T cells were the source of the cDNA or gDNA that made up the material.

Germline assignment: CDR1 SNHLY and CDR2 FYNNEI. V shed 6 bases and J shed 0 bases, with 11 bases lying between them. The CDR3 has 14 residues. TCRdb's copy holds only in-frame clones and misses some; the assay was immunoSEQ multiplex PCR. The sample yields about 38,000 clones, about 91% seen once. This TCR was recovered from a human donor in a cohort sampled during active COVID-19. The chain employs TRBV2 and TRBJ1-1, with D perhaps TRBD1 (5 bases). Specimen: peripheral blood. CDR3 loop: CASRKPGMNTEAFF. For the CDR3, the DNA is TGTGCCAGCAGGAAACCAGGGATGAACACTGAAGCTTTCTTT.